This T cell receptor beta chain was observed in a study of blood T cell repertoires in COVID-19. Background on the study: Samples representing acute and convalescent COVID-19 were sourced from the United States, Italy and Spain. From T cells, B-cell-depleted T cells, or PBMCs came the material, which was cDNA or gDNA.

In the original workflow: Reference gene primer amplification in the assay estimated nucleated cell counts. This table comes from immunoSEQ multiplex PCR, and its TCRdb copy is limited to in-frame clones, with some not included. D and trimming come from the DNA, and the V and J calls and clone size come from that table. The data hold about 64,000 clones, with roughly 82% observed a single time. In germline, CDR1 is LGHDT, CDR2 YNNKEL (reference sequence). The CDR3 spans 16 residues. V shed 4 bases, J shed 8 bases, and the junction held 13 bases outside the gene matches. This clone appeared a few times.

The sequenced sample consisted of peripheral blood. This receptor was obtained from a human donor in a cohort sampled during active COVID-19. This rearrangement joins TRBV3-1 (or the pseudogene TRBV3-2) to TRBJ1-2; 10 bases are shared with TRBD1. DNA of the CDR3: TGTGCCAGCAGCCCGTGGGGGGACAGGGGATTCGGAGGCTACACCTTC. This gives the protein CASSPWGDRGFGGYTF.